The source of this T cell receptor beta chain is a study of blood T cell repertoires in COVID-19. About the study: Specimens from acute and convalescent COVID-19 originated in the United States, Italy and Spain.

Germline V gives CDR1 MNHEY, CDR2 SMNVEV (reference sequence). Losses at the gene ends were 6 bases for V and 3 bases for J; bases not matched to a gene: 23. The length of the CDR3 is 19 residues. Under the authors' procedure: By means of reference gene primer amplification, nucleated cell counts were estimated. The repertoire was sequenced with immunoSEQ multiplex PCR; TCRdb's copy has only in-frame clones and lacks some. V, J and clone size were drawn from that table, and D and trimming were deduced from the DNA. The sample carries about 68,000 clones, approximately 88% recorded once. This clonotype was obtained from a human donor in a cohort sampled during active COVID-19. Material for sequencing was peripheral blood. The genes are TRBV27 and TRBJ2-7, with 7 bases fitting TRBD2. The CDR3 DNA sequence: TGTGCCAGCAGCCCTCGTAGTGTTACCAGTGGGGGGGTTTTCTACGAGCAGTACTTC. Residues: CASSPRSVTSGGVFYEQYF.